These 17 T cell receptor beta chains originate from one sample sequenced in a study of blood T cell repertoires in COVID-19 (dated by TCRdb to the early 2020s). The library was generated by the immunoSEQ multiplex PCR assay. This is the immuneACCESS table as TCRdb keeps it, with only in-frame sequences that have V and J called. A part of the clones is gone; compared with another copy, unresolved V genes explain less than half, and the rest is unexplained. The sample includes 380,000 or so clones, with more than 70% observed a single time. Jointly, the top ten make up around 1.2% of the sample. The sample comprised peripheral blood. The receptor set was obtained from a man aged 40-50 years with acute or convalescent COVID-19.

The chain couples TRBV7-9 to TRBJ1-3; D not resolved. The CDR3 covers 14 residues. CDR1 and CDR2 (germline): SEHNR, FQNEAQ (reference sequence). Trimming removed 1 base at V and 2 bases at J, with 6 bases between. DNA for the CDR3: TGTGCCAGCAGCTTAGTGGCACCTGGAAACACCATATATTTT. Its translation is CASSLVAPGNTIYF.

This chain connects TRBV29-1 to TRBJ2-6, with D tentatively TRBD1 (6 bases). Germline values: CDR1 SQVTM, CDR2 ANQGSEA. V was trimmed by 7 bases and J by 12 bases, leaving 19 bases between them. The CDR3 covers 13 residues. CDR3 coding DNA: TGCAGCGCAATACAGGGAACCCTGGGCGTCCTGACTTTC. It specifies CSAIQGTLGVLTF.

This rearrangement joins TRBV4-1 to TRBJ2-5, with TRBD1 matching over 10 bases. Germline CDR1 is MGHRA and CDR2 is YSYEKL. CDR3 length: 18 amino acids. V lost 2 bases and J lost 5; bases outside the gene matches: 14. Here the CDR3 DNA reads TGCGCCAGCAGCCAAAATTGGGGGACAGGGGAAGTGTGGGAGACCCAGTACTTC. This encodes CASSQNWGTGEVWETQYF.

The V gene is TRBV7-6, the J gene TRBJ1-6; D perhaps matches TRBD1 (5 bases). The germline V gene has CDR1 SGHVS and CDR2 FNYEAQ. The CDR3 extends over 14 amino acids. Trimming shortened V by 1 base and J by 9 bases, and 10 bases separated the two germline ends. The CDR3 is CASSLGQGGSPLHF. CDR3 nucleotides: TGTGCCAGCAGCTTAGGGCAGGGAGGTTCACCCCTCCACTTT. The whole variable domain, filled in from reference TRBV7-6 and TRBJ1-6, reads GAGVSQSPRYKVTKRGQDVALRCDPISGHVSLYWYRQALGQGPEFLTYFNYEAQQDKSGLPNDRFSAERPEGSISTLTIQRTEQRDSAMYRCASSLGQGGSPLHFGNGTRLTVT.

The CDR3: CASSVDGGLRTEAFF. For the CDR3, the DNA is TGTGCCAGCAGCGTAGACGGGGGGCTCCGCACTGAAGCTTTCTTT. J is TRBJ1-1 and V is TRBV9; a possible D gene is TRBD1 (6 bases). The CDR3 consists of 15 residues. Per the germline V gene, CDR1 is SGDLS and CDR2 is YYNGEE. Trimming took 0 bases from V and 4 from J, leaving 13 bases between them. The complete variable domain, with remaining parts taken from reference TRBV9 and TRBJ1-1, reads DSGVTQTPKHLITATGQRVTLRCSPRSGDLSVYWYQQSLDQGLQFLIQYYNGEERAKGNILERFSAQQFPDLHSELNLSSLELGDSALYFCASSVDGGLRTEAFFGQGTRLTVV.

The DNA of the CDR3 is TGTGCCAGCAGCGGGGGACTAGCGGGAGAGACCCAGTACTTC. This gives the protein CASSGGLAGETQYF. J is TRBJ2-5 and V is TRBV5-4; TRBD2 aligns across 12 bases. This CDR3 is 14 amino acids long. CDR1 is SGHNT and CDR2 is YYREEE in the germline V gene (reference sequence). Trimming took 4 bases from V and 4 from J; bases not matched to a gene: 2.

The rearrangement joins TRBV20-1 to TRBJ2-7; D is unresolved. Deletions cut 4 bases from V and 5 bases from J, with 6 bases between. CDR3 length: 10 residues. CDR1 is DFQATT, CDR2 SNEGSKA, per germline (reference sequence). The CDR3 sequence: CSAIQNEQYF. The CDR3 DNA reads TGCAGTGCTATACAAAACGAGCAGTACTTC.

The chain employs TRBV4-1 and TRBJ1-2; TRBD1 aligns across 9 bases. This CDR3 comprises 16 residues. V trimming: 1 base; J trimming: 3 bases; junction bases outside the gene matches: 6. CDR1 MGHRA and CDR2 YSYEKL come from the germline V gene. CDR3 amino acids: CASSQGDREFDYGYTF. Written as DNA, the CDR3 is TGCGCCAGCAGCCAAGGGGACAGGGAGTTCGACTATGGCTACACCTTC.

CDR3 protein: CASSQEGGVGSSYEQYF. The CDR3 DNA reads as TGCGCCAGCAGCCAAGAAGGAGGGGTGGGGAGCTCCTACGAGCAGTACTTC. The genes are TRBV4-1 and TRBJ2-7, with a weak D call TRBD2 (6 bases). The CDR3 runs 17 residues. V lost 0 bases and J lost 0, with 15 bases in between. CDR1 and CDR2 (germline): MGHRA, YSYEKL.

The chain carries TRBV7-3 and TRBJ2-1, with 12 bases fitting TRBD2. Germline V gene lookup returns CDR1 SGHTA and CDR2 FQGTGA. The CDR3 loop spans 15 amino acids. V lost 4 bases and J lost 3; bases outside the gene matches: 1. For the CDR3, the DNA is TGTGCCAGCAGCTCGGGACTAGCGGGCTACAATGAGCAGTTCTTC. It translates to CASSSGLAGYNEQFF.

J is TRBJ2-6 and V is TRBV19; possible D gene TRBD1, 5 bases. Trimming removed 11 bases at V and 3 bases at J, with 14 bases between. Germline CDR1 and CDR2: LNHDA and SQIVND (reference sequence). This CDR3 has 14 residues. This CDR3 reads CAGSQGNGANVLTF. The DNA for the CDR3 is TGTGCCGGATCCCAGGGAAATGGGGCCAACGTCCTGACTTTC. Using reference TRBV19 and TRBJ2-6 for the parts outside the CDR3, the full variable domain is DGGITQSPKYLFRKEGQNVTLSCEQNLNHDAMYWYRQDPGQGLRLIYYSQIVNDFQKGDIAEGYSVSREKKESFPLTVTSAQKNPTAFYLCAGSQGNGANVLTFGAGSRLTVL.

The chain joins TRBV19 to TRBJ1-1; D not certain. The CDR3 has 12 amino acids. Germline values: CDR1 LNHDA, CDR2 SQIVND (reference sequence). V was trimmed by 8 bases and J by 1 base, leaving 8 bases between them. The CDR3 here is CASVESNTEAFF. The CDR3 DNA follows: TGTGCCAGTGTTGAGTCGAACACTGAAGCTTTCTTT.

The J gene is TRBJ1-6, the V gene TRBV5-4, with 7 positions matching TRBD1. Germline CDR1 is SGHNT and CDR2 is YYREEE (reference sequence). This CDR3 is 14 amino acids long. V gave up 3 bases and J gave up 9 bases; unmatched junction bases: 6. Here the CDR3 reads CASSSGDRVSPLHF. CDR3 DNA sequence: TGTGCCAGCAGCTCGGGAGACAGGGTTTCACCCCTCCACTTT.

This chain uses TRBV10-2 with TRBJ2-7; a weak D match, TRBD2 (7 bases). The germline gives CDR1 WSHSY, CDR2 SAAADI. This CDR3 has 17 amino acids. The V end lost 4 bases, the J end lost 7 bases, and 26 bases lay between the germline ends. DNA for the CDR3: TGCGCCAGCAGTGGCGGGGGCCCATTAAGTCCAACGGGAGAGCAGTACTTC. Its protein product is CASSGGGPLSPTGEQYF.

The chain recombines TRBV20-1 with TRBJ2-7; 10 positions agree with TRBD2. The CDR3 is made up of 14 amino acids. The J segment lost 6 bases and the V segment lost 3 bases, leaving 8 bases of the junction unmatched. CDR1 and CDR2 from the germline V gene are DFQATT and SNEGSKA (reference sequence). The CDR3 sequence: CSASSLAGVSEQYF. The CDR3 DNA follows: TGCAGTGCTAGTAGCCTAGCGGGAGTGTCCGAGCAGTACTTC.

This clone was recorded many times. This chain uses TRBV6-6 with TRBJ1-6; no clear D gene. This CDR3 region has 17 residues. Trimming pared 5 bases from V and 0 bases from J, leaving 14 bases between. In germline, CDR1 is MNHNY, CDR2 SVGAGI (reference sequence). The CDR3 protein is CASSRRGGGSYNSPLHF. The CDR3 DNA sequence: TGTGCCAGCAGTCGCCGCGGAGGCGGCTCCTATAATTCACCCCTCCACTTT.

This chain connects TRBV24-1 to TRBJ1-2, with 7 positions matching TRBD1. Per germline, CDR1 KGHDR and CDR2 SFDVKD. V lost 4 bases to trimming and J lost 5 bases; unmatched junction nucleotides: 3. CDR3 length: 13 amino acids. CDR3 DNA sequence: TGTGCCACCAGTGAGGGGACAGATTATGGCTACACCTTC. Translation gives CATSEGTDYGYTF.